The clone carrying this TCR beta chain was detected only once. The antigen remains undetermined. This sample is part of a study of T cell repertoires in cytomegalovirus infection. Study overall: Public TCR beta signatures were indicative of both CMV infection and a matching HLA type.

V lost 8 bases, J lost 6 bases, and 23 bases lay in between. CDR1 and CDR2 from the germline V gene are DFQATT and SNEGSKA (reference sequence). The CDR3 runs 15 residues. TCRdb reprocessed the reads via MiXCR and lists one record per CDR3 protein. The table lists about 830,000 distinct CDR3 sequences, over 25% of them singletons, with 9.5% to 15% in the top ten. The chain links TRBV20-1 to TRBJ2-1; tentatively, D is TRBD1 (5 bases). The sample in question was cultured CD8+ T cells from PBMCs, obtained from culture after CMV antigen stimulation. This sequence originates from a human donor in good health (CMV status not recorded). Some clones in this sample may be carry-over from other donors' samples. For the CDR3, the DNA is TGCAGTCAGCCAGCTTGGGGCGTTGGTATCAATGAGCAGTTCTTC. This codes for CSQPAWGVGINEQFF.